This T cell receptor (beta chain) was captured in a study of Graves' ophthalmopathy and Graves' hyperthyroidism. RNA served as the template for amplifying TCR beta CDR3 regions. The first-round RT-PCR employed HTBI primers together with the Qiagen OneStep RT-PCR kit. A multiplex PCR was then performed as the second round. TCRdb fed the multiplex PCR reads into MiXCR, producing one record per CDR3 protein. The sample lists about 370,000 distinct CDR3 sequences, approximately 18% seen once, with 2% to 3% in the top ten. Other autoimmune diseases, uncontrolled infections, pregnancy or lactation excluded patients from enrollment. This clonotype appeared many times. Its antigen is undetermined. General observations from the study: Sensitivity reached more than 70% and specificity more than 72% when the model predicted ophthalmopathy progression.

This TCR was sampled from an adult woman with stable Graves' hyperthyroidism. Sequenced sample: peripheral blood.

The CDR3 DNA reads TGTGCCAGCAGAGCCGGGACAGGGAATGGCGAGCAGTACTTC. This encodes CASRAGTGNGEQYF. V is TRBV2 and J is TRBJ2-7, with 9 bases identical to TRBD1. CDR3 size: 14 residues. The J segment lost 6 bases and the V segment lost 6 bases, leaving 9 bases of the junction unmatched. Germline CDR1 reads SNHLY; CDR2 reads FYNNEI. Complete variable domain (other parts from reference TRBV2 and TRBJ2-7): EPEVTQTPSHQVTQMGQEVILRCVPISNHLYFYWYRQILGQKVEFLVSFYNNEISEKSEIFDDQFSVERPDGSNFTLKIRSTKLEDSAMYFCASRAGTGNGEQYFGPGTRLTVT.